These 25 T cell receptor beta chains came from one sample sequenced in a study of OX40 agonist ivuxolimab in advanced cancers. The assay was immunoSEQ multiplex PCR, and TCRdb's table has in-frame clones only and misses some. Of some 90,000 clones in the sample, around 90% were seen once. This specimen was CD4+ or CD8+ T cells sorted from blood, taken in a trial of the OX40 agonist ivuxolimab. Every receptor here comes from an adult with an advanced solid tumor such as melanoma, head and neck, liver or kidney cancer.

This chain connects TRBV19 to TRBJ1-5; 9 bases align to TRBD1. The CDR3 totals 15 residues. Germline-derived CDR1 and CDR2 are LNHDA and SQIVND (reference sequence). V trimming: 5 bases; J trimming: 4 bases; junction bases outside the gene matches: 6. The DNA of the CDR3 is TGTGCCAGTAGTGATACCGGGACAGGGAATCAGCCCCAGCATTTT. It codes for CASSDTGTGNQPQHF.

The genes are TRBV7-2 and TRBJ2-5; 11 bases map to TRBD1. V shed 11 bases and J 10 bases; nucleotides not matched to a gene: 6. The germline V gene encodes CDR1 SGHTA and CDR2 FQGNSA. The CDR3 is 11 amino acids. The CDR3 DNA reads as TGTGCCGGGGACAGGGGGAGTGACCAGTACTTC. Its translation is CAGDRGSDQYF. The full variable domain, completed using reference TRBV7-2 and TRBJ2-5, is GAGVSQSPSNKVTEKGKDVELRCDPISGHTALYWYRQSLGQGLEFLIYFQGNSAPDKSGLPSDRFSAERTGGSVSTLTIQRTQQEDSAVYLCAGDRGSDQYFGPGTRLLVL.

The chain employs TRBV6-1 and TRBJ2-3; D might be TRBD1 (6 bases). The CDR3 contains 13 residues. Germline V gene sequence: CDR1 MNHNS, CDR2 SASEGT. The CDR3 sequence is CATNRAVTDTQYF. For the CDR3, the DNA is TGTGCGACCAACAGGGCCGTCACAGATACGCAGTATTTT.

The chain is built from TRBV5-1 and TRBJ2-3; tentative D call: TRBD2 (6 bases). The CDR3 contains 17 residues. Germline CDR1 reads SGHRS; CDR2 reads YFSETQ. Trimming took off 4 bases at V and 0 bases at J, with 18 bases between the two ends. For the CDR3, the DNA is TGCGCCAGCAGCCCAAGACCGGGACTCCCAAGCACAGATACGCAGTATTTT. As protein: CASSPRPGLPSTDTQYF.

This sequence joins TRBV7-9 and TRBJ1-1; TRBD1 is a possible D gene (5 bases). The CDR3 extends over 14 amino acids. Trimming removed 2 bases at V and 10 bases at J, with 17 bases between. The germline gives CDR1 SEHNR, CDR2 FQNEAQ (reference sequence). This CDR3 reads CASSLRDLKRGAFF. Written as DNA, the CDR3 is TGTGCCAGCAGCTTAAGGGACTTGAAGAGAGGAGCTTTCTTT. Full variable domain (remainder filled in from reference TRBV7-9 and TRBJ1-1): DTGVSQNPRHKITKRGQNVTFRCDPISEHNRLYWYRQTLGQGPEFLTYFQNEAQLEKSRLLSDRFSAERPKGSFSTLEIQRTEQGDSAMYLCASSLRDLKRGAFFGQGTRLTVV.

V gene TRBV5-4 combines with J gene TRBJ1-3; the D gene is possibly TRBD1 (5 bases). Trimming took off 4 bases at V and 4 bases at J, with 15 bases between the two ends. Germline lookup yields CDR1 SGHNT and CDR2 YYREEE (reference sequence). The CDR3 runs to 15 residues. The CDR3 DNA sequence: TGTGCCAGCAGCCAAACAGGAATGGCAGGAAACACCATATATTTT. Residues: CASSQTGMAGNTIYF.

The chain joins TRBV5-4 to TRBJ2-3; 7 nucleotides match TRBD1. The CDR3 length is 15 residues. Germline values: CDR1 SGHNT, CDR2 YYREEE (reference sequence). Trimming cost V 0 bases and J 2 bases; bases outside gene matches: 3. CDR3 amino acids: CASSLGQGNTDTQYF. CDR3 coding DNA: TGTGCCAGCAGCTTGGGACAGGGTAACACAGATACGCAGTATTTT.

This chain links TRBV18 with TRBJ1-5, with D hard to call. The CDR3 totals 14 residues. V was clipped by 2 bases and J by 1 base, with 6 bases between them. Germline assignment: CDR1 KGHSH and CDR2 LQKENI. CDR3 residues: CASSPSQSNQPQHF. Written as DNA, the CDR3 is TGTGCCAGCTCACCAAGCCAAAGCAATCAGCCCCAGCATTTT. Full variable domain (rest looked up from reference TRBV18 and TRBJ1-5): NAGVMQNPRHLVRRRGQEARLRCSPMKGHSHVYWYRQLPEEGLKFMVYLQKENIIDESGMPKERFSAEFPKEGPSILRIQQVVRGDSAAYFCASSPSQSNQPQHFGDGTRLSIL.

In regard to this clone: Other nucleotide sequences in the sample specify the same CDR3. CDR3 DNA: TGCGCCAGCAGCCTCGGACAGCCTAATGAAAAACTGTTTTTT. It codes for CASSLGQPNEKLFF. The rearrangement links TRBV5-1 to TRBJ1-4; the D gene is possibly TRBD1 (6 bases). The CDR3 consists of 14 residues. From germline, CDR1 is SGHRS and CDR2 YFSETQ. Trimming cost V 4 bases and J 3 bases, with 10 bases left between them.

The chain joins TRBV18 to TRBJ2-7, with D maybe TRBD2 (5 bases). This CDR3 comprises 14 residues. With 0 bases removed from V and 3 bases from J, the gap between germline ends came to 9 bases. CDR1 KGHSH and CDR2 LQKENI come from the germline V gene. CDR3 sequence reads: CASSPPRERYEQYF. CDR3 in DNA: TGTGCCAGCTCACCACCGAGGGAGCGCTACGAGCAGTACTTC.

The chain couples TRBV4-2 to TRBJ2-3, with 10 bases that match TRBD1. CDR1 LGHNA and CDR2 YNFKEQ come from the germline V gene. After removal of 2 bases from V and 4 bases from J, the junction contained 9 bases not matched to a gene. The CDR3 has 17 amino acids. The CDR3 here is CASSQSRTGGSPDTQYF. The CDR3 nucleotides read TGTGCCAGCAGCCAATCGAGGACAGGGGGGAGCCCAGATACGCAGTATTTT.

V gene TRBV7-2 combines with J gene TRBJ2-1, with D unclear. The germline CDR1 and CDR2 sequences are SGHTA and FQGNSA. This CDR3 spans 15 amino acids. The V gene lost 7 bases and the J gene lost 0 bases, with 13 bases spanning the gap. Written as DNA, the CDR3 is TGTGCCAGCACCGTTGACATAGGCTCCTACAATGAGCAGTTCTTC. Its protein product is CASTVDIGSYNEQFF.

This chain connects TRBV2 to TRBJ2-4; TRBD2 matches 8 bases. Germline trimming cut 6 bases from V and 10 bases from J; bases unmatched to any gene: 8. The CDR3 has 13 amino acids. Germline values: CDR1 SNHLY, CDR2 FYNNEI. CDR3 residues: CASRSGGQLIQYF. DNA of the CDR3: TGTGCCAGCAGGAGCGGGGGCCAGTTGATTCAGTACTTC. Full variable domain (missing parts from reference TRBV2 and TRBJ2-4): EPEVTQTPSHQVTQMGQEVILRCVPISNHLYFYWYRQILGQKVEFLVSFYNNEISEKSEIFDDQFSVERPDGSNFTLKIRSTKLEDSAMYFCASRSGGQLIQYFGAGTRLSVL.

This chain uses TRBV5-4 with TRBJ2-1; TRBD2 agrees at 11 bases. Germline CDR1 is SGHNT and CDR2 is YYREEE (reference sequence). The CDR3 sequence is 17 residues long. V trimming: 1 base; J trimming: 7 bases; junction bases outside the gene matches: 10. The CDR3 bases are TGTGCCAGCAGCTTGAGGAGTAGCGGGGGGGCCGGGAATGAGCAGTTCTTC. Its protein product is CASSLRSSGGAGNEQFF.

The V gene is TRBV2, the J gene TRBJ1-5, with 9 bases matching TRBD1. Germline values: CDR1 SNHLY, CDR2 FYNNEI. J gave up 3 bases and V 5 bases, and 5 bases lay outside the gene matches. This CDR3 contains 15 residues. The CDR3 DNA is TGTGCCAGCAGTCGACAGGGGGGGGCCAATCAGCCCCAGCATTTT. Residues: CASSRQGGANQPQHF.

This sequence joins TRBV5-1 and TRBJ1-1; D perhaps matches TRBD1 (6 bases). The CDR3 loop spans 15 amino acids. V lost 3 bases and J 1 base, leaving 13 bases between the germline ends. In germline, CDR1 is SGHRS, CDR2 YFSETQ. DNA of the CDR3: TGCGCCAGCAGCTACACCCGACAGGAGAACACTGAAGCTTTCTTT. Its translation: CASSYTRQENTEAFF.

J is TRBJ2-7 and V is TRBV27, with a tentative D call TRBD1 (6 bases). CDR3 size: 13 residues. Trimming shortened V by 8 bases and J by 0 bases, and 11 bases separated the two germline ends. The germline CDR1 and CDR2 sequences are MNHEY and SMNVEV (reference sequence). The CDR3 nucleotides are TGTGCCAGCGGTGACAGGTACTCCTACGAGCAGTACTTC. Its protein product is CASGDRYSYEQYF.

The genes are TRBV14 and TRBJ2-7; 8 bases fit TRBD2. Trimming removed 5 bases from V and 0 bases from J; junction bases left unmatched: 9. This CDR3 spans 16 amino acids. CDR1 and CDR2 (germline): SGHDN, FVKESK. The CDR3 DNA sequence: TGTGCCAGCAGCTCTCTCAGCGGGGGATTCTCCTACGAGCAGTACTTC. Its protein product is CASSSLSGGFSYEQYF.

The genes are TRBV15 and TRBJ1-2; D gene ambiguous. V dropped 7 bases and J dropped 2 bases, with 11 bases sitting between them. Looked up from germline, CDR1 is LNHNV and CDR2 is YYDKDF (reference sequence). This CDR3 comprises 13 residues. CDR3 sequence: CATKATNNYGYTF. DNA of the CDR3: TGTGCCACCAAGGCCACAAACAACTATGGCTACACCTTC.

The chain couples TRBV6-6 to TRBJ2-7; tentatively, D is TRBD1 or TRBD2 (5 bases each). Trimming shortened V by 10 bases and J by 1 base, and 14 bases separated the two germline ends. In germline, CDR1 is MNHNY, CDR2 SVGAGI (reference sequence). The CDR3 loop spans 13 amino acids. The DNA of the CDR3 is TGTGCCACCGTCGGGGACGGATCCTACGAGCAGTACTTC. Its protein product is CATVGDGSYEQYF.

This chain connects TRBV5-6 to TRBJ2-2; D is unclear. V was clipped by 1 base and J by 0 bases, with 7 bases between them. This CDR3 is built from 15 residues. Germline V gene lookup returns CDR1 SGHDT and CDR2 YYEEEE. CDR3 DNA: TGTGCCAGCAGCTTGTTAGGGCCGAACACCGGGGAGCTGTTTTTT. Protein: CASSLLGPNTGELFF.

V and J are TRBV28 and TRBJ2-5, with 9 bases identical to TRBD1. Trimming removed 5 bases from V and 7 bases from J; junction bases left unmatched: 8. Germline CDR1 MDHEN, CDR2 SYDVKM. This CDR3 has 14 amino acids. CDR3 sequence: CASSPRTGEATQYF. The CDR3 DNA follows: TGTGCCAGCAGTCCCAGGACAGGGGAAGCGACCCAGTACTTC.

The rearrangement joins TRBV11-2 to TRBJ2-1; D remains unclear. Germline V gives CDR1 SGHAT, CDR2 FQNNGV. The length of the CDR3 is 14 residues. Trimming removed 0 bases at V and 6 bases at J, with 9 bases between. For the CDR3, the DNA is TGTGCCAGCAGCTTAGATCCCCACAGCAATGAGCAGTTCTTC. Translating it yields CASSLDPHSNEQFF. Variable domain in full (rest from reference TRBV11-2 and TRBJ2-1): EAGVAQSPRYKIIEKRQSVAFWCNPISGHATLYWYQQILGQGPKLLIQFQNNGVVDDSQLPKDRFSAERLKGVDSTLKIQPAKLEDSAVYLCASSLDPHSNEQFFGPGTRLTVL.

This rearrangement joins TRBV5-8 to TRBJ2-1; 7 bases match TRBD1. Germline lookup yields CDR1 SGHTS and CDR2 YDEGEE. V shed 2 bases, J shed 7 bases, and the junction held 9 bases outside the gene matches. The CDR3 sequence is 15 residues long. As DNA, the CDR3 is TGTGCCAGCAGCTTTTTCGCAGGGGGTGGGAATGAGCAGTTCTTC. Its translation: CASSFFAGGGNEQFF.

The rearrangement links TRBV30 to TRBJ1-1; 7 bases match TRBD1. The CDR3 sequence is 15 residues long. Germline CDR1 GTSNPN, CDR2 SVGIG (reference sequence). V was clipped by 0 bases and J by 5 bases; unmatched bases: 9. The CDR3 coding sequence is TGTGCCTGGAGTGTAGGGAGACAGGGAGGGACTGAAGCTTTCTTT. Encoded protein: CAWSVGRQGGTEAFF.